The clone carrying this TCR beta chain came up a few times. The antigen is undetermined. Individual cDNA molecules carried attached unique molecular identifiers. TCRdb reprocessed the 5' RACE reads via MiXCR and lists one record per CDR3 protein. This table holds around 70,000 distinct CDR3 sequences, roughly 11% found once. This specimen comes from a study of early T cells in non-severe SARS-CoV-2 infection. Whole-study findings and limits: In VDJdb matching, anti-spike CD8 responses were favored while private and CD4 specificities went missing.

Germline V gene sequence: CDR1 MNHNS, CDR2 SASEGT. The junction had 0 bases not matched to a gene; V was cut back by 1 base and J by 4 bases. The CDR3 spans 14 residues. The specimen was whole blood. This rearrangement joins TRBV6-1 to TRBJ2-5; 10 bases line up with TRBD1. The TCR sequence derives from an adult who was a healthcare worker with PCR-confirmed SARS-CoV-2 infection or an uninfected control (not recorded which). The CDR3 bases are TGTGCCAGCAGTGAAGGACAGGGGGCAGAGACCCAGTACTTC. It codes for CASSEGQGAETQYF.